This entry lists 23 T cell receptor beta chains sequenced from one sample in a study of T cell repertoires in cytomegalovirus infection. TCRdb used MiXCR to reprocess the reads, holding one entry per CDR3 protein. The sample lists approximately 990,000 distinct CDR3 sequences, around 30% seen once, with more than 13% in the top ten. Their antigen targets remain unknown. The sequences come from cultured CD8+ T cells from PBMCs, collected from culture after CMV antigen stimulation. These receptors came from a human donor in good health (CMV status not recorded). Some clones in this sample may be carry-over from other donors' samples.

The chain has TRBV6-5 and TRBJ2-1; D perhaps matches TRBD1 (6 bases). V lost 5 bases and J 3 bases, leaving 20 bases between the germline ends. The CDR3 totals 17 residues. The germline gives CDR1 MNHEY, CDR2 SVGAGI. CDR3 protein: CASSRPPGGQNYNEQFF. The CDR3 region has the DNA TGTGCCAGCAGTCGGCCCCCTGGGGGACAAAACTACAATGAGCAGTTCTTC.

This rearrangement joins TRBV6-1 to TRBJ2-2; 7 bases line up with TRBD2. The CDR3 covers 15 residues. Trimming cost V 6 bases and J 4 bases; bases outside gene matches: 8. Germline CDR1 MNHNS, CDR2 SASEGT. Here the CDR3 DNA reads TGTGCCAGCAGCCCCTCGCGGGGGAGCACCGGGGAGCTGTTTTTT. Protein product: CASSPSRGSTGELFF.

The chain is built from TRBV9 and TRBJ2-7; no definite D call. The CDR3 contains 12 residues. The V gene's germline CDR1 is SGDLS and CDR2 YYNGEE. V lost 3 bases and J lost 4, with 8 bases in between. The CDR3 sequence: CASSAAEYEQYF. The CDR3 bases are TGTGCCAGCAGCGCTGCAGAGTACGAGCAGTACTTC.

This clonotype was recorded at least ten times. The chain has TRBV27 and TRBJ2-1, with 10 bases matching TRBD1. V gave up 3 bases and J gave up 5 bases; unmatched junction bases: 7. CDR3 length equals 16 residues. CDR1 MNHEY and CDR2 SMNVEV come from the germline V gene (reference sequence). The CDR3 here is CASSLPTGGGNNEQFF. In nucleotides, the CDR3 is TGTGCCAGCAGTTTGCCGACAGGGGGCGGGAACAATGAGCAGTTCTTC.

This clonotype was seen a handful of times. The V call is TRBV7-9, the J call TRBJ2-3; the D is unclear. The CDR3 sequence is 14 residues long. The ends were cut back, 5 bases at V and 5 bases at J, with 14 bases in the middle. The germline CDR1 and CDR2 sequences are SEHNR and FQNEAQ (reference sequence). Here the CDR3 reads CASSITRVGDTQYF. DNA of the CDR3: TGTGCCAGCAGCATTACACGAGTGGGAGATACGCAGTATTTT.

The sample holds a few counts of this clonotype. CDR3 DNA sequence: TGTGCCAGCAGTATACCGGTCCCGGGATACAATGAGCAGTTCTTC. This translates into CASSIPVPGYNEQFF. The gene calls are TRBV7-6 and TRBJ2-1, with D possibly being TRBD2 (5 bases). This CDR3 is built from 15 residues. The germline V gene has CDR1 SGHVS and CDR2 FNYEAQ. V was pared by 6 bases and J by 4 bases, with 16 bases between.

This clonotype was seen more than once but under ten times. The CDR3 is CASNPRSGGSYNEQFF. CDR3 DNA: TGTGCCAGCAACCCCAGGAGCGGGGGATCCTACAATGAGCAGTTCTTC. V gene TRBV6-2 or TRBV6-3 combines with J gene TRBJ2-1, with 8 bases aligning to TRBD2. This CDR3 has 16 amino acids. Unmatched junction bases numbered 9, after V lost 7 bases and J lost 1 base. Germline CDR1 MNHEY, CDR2 SVGEGT.

V is TRBV20-1 and J is TRBJ1-2; the D is unclear. The V and J ends lost 4 bases and 3 bases respectively, with 9 bases between them. The CDR3 consists of 12 residues. CDR1 DFQATT and CDR2 SNEGSKA come from the germline V gene (reference sequence). This CDR3 reads CSAKLTDYGYTF. The CDR3 nucleotides are TGCAGTGCTAAATTAACGGACTATGGCTACACCTTC.

This clonotype came up many times. The V and J genes are TRBV7-2 and TRBJ2-1; TRBD2 matches 7 bases. V was clipped by 10 bases and J by 4 bases; unmatched bases: 7. Germline V gene lookup returns CDR1 SGHTA and CDR2 FQGNSA. This CDR3 comprises 13 residues. The CDR3 DNA follows: TGTGCCACTACGACTAGCCCGTACAATGAGCAGTTCTTC. Translating it yields CATTTSPYNEQFF.

The chain has TRBV7-4 and TRBJ1-2; 10 nucleotides agree with TRBD1. Trimming removed 1 base from V and 7 bases from J; junction bases left unmatched: 9. CDR1 and CDR2 from the germline V gene are SGHVT and SQSDAQ. The CDR3 length is 16 residues. DNA of the CDR3: TGTGCCAGCAGCTTAGGCCTAAGACAGGGGGCCTTTGGCTACACCTTC. Translated, it gives CASSLGLRQGAFGYTF.

The chain carries TRBV7-2 and TRBJ2-5; no firm D call. Germline loops: CDR1 SGHTA, CDR2 FQGNSA. CDR3 length equals 15 residues. Deletions cut 1 base from V and 1 base from J, with 10 bases between. The CDR3 region has the DNA TGTGCCAGCAGCTTAGACTGGGGTCGCCAAGAGACCCAGTACTTC. It codes for CASSLDWGRQETQYF.

V usage is TRBV27 and J usage is TRBJ1-5, with D tentatively TRBD1 (5 bases). Germline V gene data show CDR1 as MNHEY and CDR2 as SMNVEV (reference sequence). The CDR3 has 15 amino acids. V was trimmed by 2 bases and J by 2 bases, leaving 10 bases between them. For the CDR3, the DNA is TGTGCCAGCAGTTTAGGGGCCTTCGGCAATCAGCCCCAGCATTTT. Translating gives CASSLGAFGNQPQHF.

At least ten counts were recorded for this clonotype. The chain combines TRBV7-9 with TRBJ1-5; no firm D call. Trimming shortened V by 1 base and J by 5 bases, and 12 bases separated the two germline ends. This CDR3 is 15 amino acids long. In germline, CDR1 is SEHNR, CDR2 FQNEAQ (reference sequence). CDR3 DNA sequence: TGTGCCAGCAGCTTAGGGACGTGGCAGGATCAGCCCCAGCATTTT. The encoded protein is CASSLGTWQDQPQHF.

This clonotype was counted between two and nine times. This chain uses TRBV7-9 with TRBJ2-2, with 7 bases that match TRBD1. In germline, CDR1 is SEHNR, CDR2 FQNEAQ (reference sequence). The CDR3 loop spans 18 amino acids. The junction had 11 bases not matched to a gene; V was cut back by 4 bases and J by 0 bases. CDR3 protein: CASSSRQGYNPNTGELFF. For the CDR3, the DNA is TGTGCCAGCAGCTCTCGACAGGGCTACAACCCGAACACCGGGGAGCTGTTTTTT.

This clonotype occurred many times. This chain links TRBV27 with TRBJ1-1; D not resolved. The CDR3 consists of 14 residues. The germline gives CDR1 MNHEY, CDR2 SMNVEV (reference sequence). V gave up 1 base and J gave up 1 base, with 7 bases separating them. CDR3 DNA sequence: TGTGCCAGCAGTTTATACCGGGAGAACACTGAAGCTTTCTTT. Its protein product is CASSLYRENTEAFF.

V gene TRBV6-5 combines with J gene TRBJ2-2, with 8 bases matching TRBD1. Germline values: CDR1 MNHEY, CDR2 SVGAGI. The CDR3 sequence is 16 residues long. The V gene end was trimmed by 9 bases and the J gene end by 5 bases; junction bases not matched to a gene: 14. The CDR3 DNA reads as TGTGCCAGTCTACCTATCCAGGGGGCAGGTACCGGGGAGCTGTTTTTT. Its translation: CASLPIQGAGTGELFF.

This chain connects TRBV5-4 to TRBJ2-7; TRBD2 aligns across 12 bases. Trimming at V came to 5 bases and at J to 3 bases, leaving 9 bases not matched to a gene. This CDR3 spans 16 amino acids. CDR1 SGHNT and CDR2 YYREEE come from the germline V gene (reference sequence). As DNA, the CDR3 is TGTGCCAGCAGTTCTACTAGCGGGGGGCCGATCTACGAGCAGTACTTC. This gives the protein CASSSTSGGPIYEQYF. The full variable domain, in which reference TRBV5-4 and TRBJ2-7 provide the parts outside the CDR3, is ETGVTQSPTHLIKTRGQQVTLRCSSQSGHNTVSWYQQALGQGPQFIFQYYREEENGRGNFPPRFSGLQFPNYSSELNVNALELDDSALYLCASSSTSGGPIYEQYFGPGTRLTVT.

There are many counts of this clonotype. The chain joins TRBV7-6 to TRBJ1-6, with D tentatively TRBD1 (5 bases). This CDR3 is built from 19 residues. Trimming took off 2 bases at V and 5 bases at J, with 22 bases between the two ends. CDR1 is SGHVS, CDR2 FNYEAQ, per germline. This chain's CDR3 is CASSLRGGQATSNNSPLHF. The CDR3 DNA sequence: TGTGCCAGCAGCTTAAGGGGAGGGCAGGCAACTTCGAATAATTCACCCCTCCACTTT.

The chain has TRBV4-3 and TRBJ2-7, with D maybe TRBD2 (6 bases). Germline CDR1 reads LGHNA; CDR2 reads YSLEER. This CDR3 region has 15 residues. V was trimmed by 0 bases and J by 3 bases, leaving 12 bases between them. The CDR3, as DNA: TGCGCCAGCAGCCAAGAGCCGAGCGGGTACTACGAGCAGTACGTC. It is translated as CASSQEPSGYYEQYV.

This rearrangement joins TRBV12-3 or TRBV12-4 to TRBJ2-2; TRBD1 matches 11 bases. V trimming: 6 bases; J trimming: 7 bases; junction bases outside the gene matches: 16. The CDR3 consists of 18 residues. CDR3 region: CASSSKLSGTGGHGELFF. CDR3 in DNA: TGTGCCAGCAGCTCCAAGCTGTCCGGGACAGGGGGTCACGGGGAGCTGTTTTTT.

The CDR3 DNA follows: TGTGCCAGCAGCCTGGACAGAAGTGGCGGCTACACCTTC. Translated: CASSLDRSGGYTF. The chain uses TRBV6-2 or TRBV6-3 and TRBJ1-2, with D maybe TRBD1 (6 bases). Trimming took off 6 bases at V and 8 bases at J, with 16 bases between the two ends. The CDR3 loop spans 13 amino acids. Germline-derived CDR1 and CDR2 are MNHEY and SVGEGT.

In its sample, this clonotype was seen a few times. The chain is built from TRBV7-2 and TRBJ1-2; D remains ambiguous. Germline CDR1 reads SGHTA; CDR2 reads FQGNSA. Trimming removed 5 bases at V and 4 bases at J, with 23 bases between. CDR3 length equals 17 residues. The CDR3 coding sequence is TGTGCCAGCAGCCCAGGAGTAGGGATTTATTTCCCCTATGGCTACACCTTC. This translates into CASSPGVGIYFPYGYTF.

In this sample, this clonotype turned up a few times. The chain links TRBV12-3 or TRBV12-4 to TRBJ2-1; D tentatively reads TRBD1 or TRBD2 (7 bases each). The V end was cut by 6 bases, the J end by 6 bases, with 15 bases between. The CDR3 covers 14 residues. The CDR3 loop is CASRGGGQFNEQFF. DNA of the CDR3: TGTGCCAGCAGGGGGGGGGGACAGTTCAATGAGCAGTTCTTC.